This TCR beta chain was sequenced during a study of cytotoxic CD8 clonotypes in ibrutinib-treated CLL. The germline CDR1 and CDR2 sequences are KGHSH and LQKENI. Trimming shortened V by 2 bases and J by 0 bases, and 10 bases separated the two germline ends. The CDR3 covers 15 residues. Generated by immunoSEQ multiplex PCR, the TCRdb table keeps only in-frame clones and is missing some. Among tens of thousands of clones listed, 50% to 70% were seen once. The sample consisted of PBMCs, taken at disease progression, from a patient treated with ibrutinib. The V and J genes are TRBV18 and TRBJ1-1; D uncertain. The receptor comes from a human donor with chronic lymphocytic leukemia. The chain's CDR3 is CASSPAQAMNTEAFF. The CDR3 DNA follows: TGTGCCAGCTCACCAGCGCAGGCGATGAACACTGAAGCTTTCTTT.